This paragraph covers one T cell receptor (beta chain) sequence. What it binds is not known. This CDR3 has 14 residues. V gave up 0 bases and J gave up 3 bases, with 11 bases separating them. Germline-derived CDR1 and CDR2 are DFQATT and SNEGSKA (reference sequence). These data are taken from a study of CD8 T cells in Susac syndrome. Study-wide results and caveats: An acknowledgment was made by the study that its TCR sequencing and HLA analysis involved relatively few individuals.

CD8+ and CD4+ T cells from blood underwent TCR beta sequencing, which was carried out in a high-throughput format. TEMRA cells were enriched by FACS, and CD4+ and CD8+ T cells were negatively isolated. An input of about 0.45 to 1 ug of RNA was subjected to reverse transcription using random hexamers. immunoSEQ multiplex PCR amplified TCR beta CDR3 across 54 Vbeta, 13 Jbeta. TCRdb processed the immunoSEQ multiplex PCR reads anew with MiXCR; each CDR3 protein has one entry. The sample has some 260,000 distinct CDR3 sequences; around 93% are singletons. The clonotype was recovered from a human donor with multiple sclerosis. Input material: CD4+ T cells from PBMCs. The chain has TRBV20-1 and TRBJ1-2; no clear D gene. DNA of the CDR3: TGCAGTGCTAGAGAGGTCAGCCTGGACTATGGCTACACCTTC. This translates into CSAREVSLDYGYTF.